A single sample is the source of the 2 T cell receptor beta chains below, sequenced in a study of regulatory T cells in long-lasting Graves disease. Building the TCR beta libraries relied on iRepertoire HTBI primers, and CDR3 regions underwent Arm-PCR. MiXCR, applied by TCRdb to the multiplex PCR reads, yields one record per CDR3 protein. The profile shows over 350,000 distinct CDR3 sequences, about 15% of them singletons. The time point is: newly diagnosed GD, antithyroid drugs for less than 3 months. The TCR library was prepared using RNA isolated from PBMCs. These data also featured in a second study, about T cells in Graves' hyperthyroidism and ophthalmopathy.

The starting material was peripheral blood mononuclear cells (PBMCs), obtained at new diagnosis, from a patient treated with antithyroid drugs. Source of these receptors: a woman aged 40 to 50 with Graves disease.

A note on this clonotype: This could be a read error, since a much larger clone is one nucleotide away. V usage is TRBV20-1 and J usage is TRBJ2-3; D may correspond to TRBD1 or TRBD2 (6 bases each). The V gene's germline CDR1 is DFQATT and CDR2 SNEGSKA (reference sequence). The germline V and J ends were trimmed by 0 bases and 2 bases, with 12 bases remaining between them. The CDR3 runs 15 residues. The CDR3 sequence: CSARDRGRVTDTQYF. DNA of the CDR3: TGCAGTGCTAGAGATCGGGGGCGGGTCACAGATACGCAGTATTTT.

This clonotype has a count of ten or more. The chain recombines TRBV27 with TRBJ1-5; D possibly corresponds to TRBD1 (5 bases). Trimming removed 3 bases at V and 9 bases at J, with 18 bases between. The CDR3 runs 15 residues. Germline-derived CDR1 and CDR2 are MNHEY and SMNVEV (reference sequence). CDR3 nucleotide sequence: TGTGCCAGCAGTTTCGGGGGGGGGTATTCTCGGCCCCAGCATTTT. Translated, it gives CASSFGGGYSRPQHF.